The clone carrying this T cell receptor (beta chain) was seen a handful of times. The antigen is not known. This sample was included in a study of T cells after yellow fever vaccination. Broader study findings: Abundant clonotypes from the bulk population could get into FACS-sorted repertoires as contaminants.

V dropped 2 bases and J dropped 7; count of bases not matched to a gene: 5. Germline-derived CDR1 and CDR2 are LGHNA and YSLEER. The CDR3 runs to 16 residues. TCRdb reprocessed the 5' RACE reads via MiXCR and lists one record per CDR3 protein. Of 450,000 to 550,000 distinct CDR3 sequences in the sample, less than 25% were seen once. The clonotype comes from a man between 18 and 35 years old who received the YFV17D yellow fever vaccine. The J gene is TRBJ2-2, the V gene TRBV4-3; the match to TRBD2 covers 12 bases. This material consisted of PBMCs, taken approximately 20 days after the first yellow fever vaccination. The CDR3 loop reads CASSQLAGGQSGELFF. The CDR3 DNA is TGCGCCAGCAGCCAACTAGCGGGGGGGCAGAGCGGGGAGCTGTTTTTT.